The 21 T cell receptor beta chains listed next were all sequenced from one sample in a study of T cells in Graves' hyperthyroidism and ophthalmopathy. There were TCR beta CDR3 regions amplified from RNA transcripts. Using the HTBI primer set, a first-round RT-PCR was run on the TCR CDR3. TCRdb recomputed calls from the multiplex PCR reads with MiXCR, one row per CDR3 protein. The sample lists around 340,000 distinct CDR3 sequences; roughly 23% were seen once. Material for sequencing was blood. Receptors originate from a woman in her fifties or sixties with Graves' hyperthyroidism.

This clonotype has ten or more counts. The gene calls are TRBV7-9 and TRBJ2-7, with no clear D. The CDR3 length is 17 residues. Trimming took off 3 bases at V and 3 bases at J, with 21 bases between the two ends. Germline V gives CDR1 SEHNR, CDR2 FQNEAQ (reference sequence). CDR3 region: CASSFSMRSTSIYEQYF. CDR3 in DNA: TGTGCCAGCAGCTTTTCCATGAGGTCGACTTCCATCTACGAGCAGTACTTC.

The chain is built from TRBV5-1 and TRBJ2-1, with D perhaps matching TRBD1 (6 bases). Trimming removed 1 base at V and 5 bases at J, with 13 bases between. Germline V lookup: CDR1 SGHRS, CDR2 YFSETQ. This CDR3 comprises 15 residues. The CDR3 sequence is CASSLSWGQDNEQFF. CDR3 in DNA: TGCGCCAGCAGCTTGAGCTGGGGGCAAGACAATGAGCAGTTCTTC.

This clonotype was detected many times. The rearrangement uses TRBV7-9 and TRBJ2-4, with 10 bases lining up with TRBD1. V dropped 5 bases and J dropped 1; count of bases not matched to a gene: 8. CDR1 SEHNR and CDR2 FQNEAQ come from the germline V gene (reference sequence). The CDR3 covers 17 residues. The CDR3 DNA reads TGTGCCAGCAGCCAACCAGGACAGGGGGAGGCCAAAAACATTCAGTACTTC. It is translated as CASSQPGQGEAKNIQYF. The entire variable domain, with the rest obtained from reference TRBV7-9 and TRBJ2-4, is as follows: DTGVSQNPRHKITKRGQNVTFRCDPISEHNRLYWYRQTLGQGPEFLTYFQNEAQLEKSRLLSDRFSAERPKGSFSTLEIQRTEQGDSAMYLCASSQPGQGEAKNIQYFGAGTRLSVL.

This clonotype was recorded at least ten times. This chain joins TRBV2 and TRBJ2-1; D gene unclear. CDR3 size: 13 residues. Germline lookup yields CDR1 SNHLY and CDR2 FYNNEI. Trimming removed 2 bases from V and 10 bases from J, with 12 bases in between. CDR3 nucleotide sequence: TGTGCCAGCAGTGAAAGGCAAATACAAGAGCAGTTCTTC. Protein sequence: CASSERQIQEQFF.

In its sample, this clonotype was seen many times. The J gene is TRBJ1-3, the V gene TRBV5-8; D not certain. V was clipped by 6 bases and J by 4 bases, with 8 bases between them. Germline CDR1 reads SGHTS; CDR2 reads YDEGEE. The CDR3 length is 12 residues. In nucleotides, the CDR3 is TGTGCCAGCATCCTCACGGGAAACACCATATATTTT. This sequence encodes CASILTGNTIYF. Together with reference TRBV5-8 and TRBJ1-3, the CDR3 gives the full variable domain: EAGVTQSPTHLIKTRGQQATLRCSPISGHTSVYWYQQALGLGLQFLLWYDEGEERNRGNFPPRFSGRQFPNYSSELNVNALELEDSALYLCASILTGNTIYFGEGSWLTVV.

The rearrangement joins TRBV20-1 to TRBJ2-1, with D possibly called TRBD1 or TRBD2 (5 bases each). The CDR3 covers 14 residues. Germline V CDR1 and CDR2: DFQATT, SNEGSKA (reference sequence). Trimming removed 6 bases at V and 7 bases at J, with 19 bases between. The chain's CDR3 is CSAVGTATRNEQFF. The CDR3 DNA reads as TGCAGTGCCGTCGGGACCGCGACCCGGAATGAGCAGTTCTTC.

This clonotype has ten or more counts. The CDR3 DNA follows: TGTGCCAGCAGTTTAAGGTTCGGGGGGGCCACAGATACGCAGTATTTT. Translated: CASSLRFGGATDTQYF. The gene calls are TRBV12-3 or TRBV12-4 and TRBJ2-3; TRBD2 matches 8 bases. CDR3 length equals 16 residues. The V and J ends lost 2 bases and 2 bases, in that order; junction bases with no gene match: 6.

This clonotype was seen more than once but under ten times. The chain combines TRBV4-1 with TRBJ2-2; the match to TRBD1 covers 10 bases. The junction had 9 bases not matched to a gene; V was cut back by 6 bases and J by 5 bases. Germline V gene lookup returns CDR1 MGHRA and CDR2 YSYEKL. The CDR3 runs 16 residues. The CDR3 nucleotides read TGCGCCAGCAGGGACCCAGACAGGGGGCAGACCGGGGAGCTGTTTTTT. This codes for CASRDPDRGQTGELFF.

This rearrangement joins TRBV20-1 to TRBJ2-3; D remains unclear. The CDR3 has 14 amino acids. Per germline, CDR1 DFQATT and CDR2 SNEGSKA (reference sequence). V lost 5 bases and J lost 2, with 14 bases in between. CDR3 sequence: CSAPGGRDTDTQYF. Written as DNA, the CDR3 is TGCAGTGCTCCGGGTGGGCGAGACACAGATACGCAGTATTTT.

This clonotype has just one count. The junction departs from germline at one end; a sequencing error may be responsible. V and J are TRBV18 and TRBJ2-2; tentative D call: TRBD2 (6 bases). This CDR3 region has 17 residues. Germline CDR1 and CDR2: KGHSH and LQKENI. The CDR3 DNA follows: TGTGCCAGCTCACTTATTGCCAGTAGGAAGAACACCGGGGGGCTGTTTTTT. Translated, it gives CASSLIASRKNTGGLFF.

This clonotype showed up many times. This chain uses TRBV6-2 or TRBV6-3 with TRBJ1-1; TRBD1 might be the D (5 bases). Deletions cut 0 bases from V and 1 base from J, with 12 bases between. This CDR3 comprises 16 residues. CDR1 and CDR2 from the germline V gene are MNHEY and SVGEGT. The CDR3 DNA sequence: TGTGCCAGCAGTTACTCGTTCGACAGAACGAACACTGAAGCTTTCTTT. The encoded protein is CASSYSFDRTNTEAFF.

The rearrangement joins TRBV2 to TRBJ1-2; 7 bases are a match to TRBD1. The CDR3 runs 16 residues. The germline V gene has CDR1 SNHLY and CDR2 FYNNEI. J gave up 3 bases and V 2 bases, and 9 bases lay outside the gene matches. The CDR3 protein is CASSEIPRGSDYGYTF. Written as DNA, the CDR3 is TGTGCCAGCAGTGAAATCCCCAGGGGGTCGGACTATGGCTACACCTTC.

This clonotype was picked up many times. The chain employs TRBV12-3 or TRBV12-4 and TRBJ2-1; D might be TRBD1 (5 bases). V lost 5 bases and J lost 9, with 8 bases in between. This CDR3 is 11 amino acids long. The CDR3 DNA is TGTGCCAGCAGTCGCAGGGCTGAGCAGTTCTTC. Protein sequence: CASSRRAEQFF.

A few counts support this clonotype. The chain uses TRBV3-1 and TRBJ2-3; 15 bases line up with TRBD2. Germline V lookup: CDR1 LGHDT, CDR2 YNNKEL (reference sequence). The trim removed 0 bases at V and 0 bases at J, leaving 10 bases unmatched. The CDR3 sequence is 21 residues long. CDR3 nucleotides: TGTGCCAGCAGCCAAGATTGGGCCGGGACTAGCGGGGGGATTAGCACAGATACGCAGTATTTT. Translated, it gives CASSQDWAGTSGGISTDTQYF.

The chain employs TRBV10-3 and TRBJ2-1; TRBD2 matches 10 bases. CDR1 and CDR2 (germline): ENHRY, SYGVKD. The CDR3 sequence is 14 residues long. J gave up 7 bases and V 8 bases, and 8 bases lay outside the gene matches. The CDR3 DNA reads as TGTGCCATCCGGGGTCTAGCGGGAGTTAATGAGCAGTTCTTC. Translating it yields CAIRGLAGVNEQFF.

The gene calls are TRBV7-2 and TRBJ1-2; 9 bases agree with TRBD1. The CDR3 spans 16 residues. With V trimmed by 1 base and J by 4 bases, 7 bases remained unmatched. Germline V gene lookup returns CDR1 SGHTA and CDR2 FQGNSA. This chain's CDR3 is CASSLGGQGLVYGYTF. CDR3 nucleotide sequence: TGTGCCAGCAGCTTAGGGGGACAGGGTTTAGTCTATGGCTACACCTTC.

This clonotype was counted many times. This rearrangement joins TRBV5-1 to TRBJ1-6, with TRBD1 matching 7 bases. The germline gives CDR1 SGHRS, CDR2 YFSETQ. J gave up 6 bases and V 4 bases, and 4 bases lay outside the gene matches. The CDR3 consists of 14 residues. The CDR3 nucleotides read TGCGCCAGCAGCGAGGGACAGCCTAATTCACCCCTCCACTTT. This translates into CASSEGQPNSPLHF.

This clonotype was detected many times. The chain recombines TRBV15 with TRBJ1-4; TRBD1 aligns across 8 bases. This CDR3 is built from 15 residues. Looked up from germline, CDR1 is LNHNV and CDR2 is YYDKDF (reference sequence). The ends lost 2 bases at V and 3 bases at J; junction bases unmatched: 2. Here the CDR3 DNA reads TGTGCCACCAGCAGAAGGACAGGGTCTAATGAAAAACTGTTTTTT. Protein product: CATSRRTGSNEKLFF.

The sample holds many counts of this clonotype. The chain couples TRBV10-2 to TRBJ2-7, with TRBD2 matching 8 bases. The trim removed 6 bases at V and 0 bases at J, leaving 4 bases unmatched. In germline, CDR1 is WSHSY, CDR2 SAAADI. The length of the CDR3 is 14 residues. Here the CDR3 reads CASRNSGISYEQYF. The CDR3 bases are TGCGCCAGCAGGAATAGCGGGATCTCCTACGAGCAGTACTTC.

This clonotype was seen repeatedly, ten times or more. The V gene is TRBV2, the J gene TRBJ1-5; 7 bases are shared with TRBD1. V shed 7 bases, J shed 2 bases, and the junction held 2 bases outside the gene matches. Germline values: CDR1 SNHLY, CDR2 FYNNEI. This CDR3 is 13 amino acids long. CDR3 residues: CASKGQRNQPQHF. In nucleotides, the CDR3 is TGTGCCAGCAAGGGACAGCGCAATCAGCCCCAGCATTTT.

In regard to this clonotype: This may stem from a read error, because a much larger clone lies one nucleotide away. Since the CDR3 does not end with the conserved phenylalanine or tryptophan, this likely comes from a read error. The gene calls are TRBV28 and TRBJ2-5, with D perhaps matching TRBD1 or TRBD2 (6 bases each). Per germline, CDR1 MDHEN and CDR2 SYDVKM. The CDR3 sequence is 13 residues long. Deletions cut 6 bases from V and 4 bases from J, with 12 bases between. Written as DNA, the CDR3 is TGTGCCAGCAGCCGCAGGGGAGGAGAGACCCAGTACCTC. Amino acid sequence: CASSRRGGETQYL.